These 18 T cell receptor beta chains share one sample of origin, sequenced in a study of blood T cells in healthy people across ages (dated by TCRdb to the mid-2010s). Receptors were amplified or captured by 5' RACE. The sequencing machine was an Illumina HiSeq 2500. The second PCR ran for roughly 6 to 11 cycles and used a J-beta primer mix along with a sample-barcoded 5' primer. The raw public data were reprocessed by TCRdb itself: fastp quality trimming at Q25, MiXCR clonotype calling, in-frame beta chains only. CDR3 protein duplicates are merged, each entry listing the most common genes and DNA. In this sample the table shows some 1.5 million distinct CDR3 sequences, over 25% of which occur a single time. Less than 9.5% of the sample lies in the top ten. Material for sequencing was blood. Receptors were obtained from a woman aged 25-40 years in good health.

This clonotype was seen only a few times. The genes are TRBV6-6 and TRBJ2-7, with TRBD2 identical over 10 bases. The CDR3 is 14 amino acids. Germline V gene data show CDR1 as MNHNY and CDR2 as SVGAGI (reference sequence). J lost 3 bases, V lost 6 bases, and 5 bases had no gene match. The CDR3 here is CASRNSGRFYEQYF. The CDR3 DNA reads TGTGCCAGCAGGAATAGCGGGAGGTTCTACGAGCAGTACTTC.

This clonotype has ten or more counts. The rearrangement uses TRBV29-1 and TRBJ2-7, with D hard to call. The CDR3 has 14 amino acids. The germline CDR1 and CDR2 sequences are SQVTM and ANQGSEA. Trimming took 6 bases from V and 3 from J, leaving 18 bases between them. CDR3 in DNA: TGCAGCGTCAACGTCCTGGGGTCCTACTACGAGCAGTACTTC. Translation gives CSVNVLGSYYEQYF.

This chain joins TRBV6-6 and TRBJ2-3, with D perhaps TRBD2 (6 bases). This CDR3 region has 17 residues. Germline lookup yields CDR1 MNHNY and CDR2 SVGAGI (reference sequence). With 0 bases removed from V and 0 bases from J, the gap between germline ends came to 13 bases. The CDR3 DNA reads as TGTGCCAGCAGTTACTCCGTCGGTAGCGGCAGCACAGATACGCAGTATTTT. It yields the protein CASSYSVGSGSTDTQYF.

This clonotype occurred a few times. Relative to the germline gene, one junction end is altered; a read error may explain this. J is TRBJ1-5 and V is TRBV28, with 9 bases lining up with TRBD1. The CDR3 loop spans 15 amino acids. CDR1 is MDHEN and CDR2 is SYDVKM in the germline V gene. The CDR3 region is CTSSPPGQGGQPQHF. The CDR3 coding sequence is TGTACCAGCAGTCCGCCGGGACAGGGAGGTCAGCCCCAGCATTTT. The full variable domain, its missing parts supplied by reference TRBV28 and TRBJ1-5, is DVKVTQSSRYLVKRTGEKVFLECVQDMDHENMFWYRQDPGLGLRLIYFSYDVKMKEKGDIPEGYSVSREKKERFSLILESASTNQTSMYLCTSSPPGQGGQPQHFGDGTRLSIL.

This clonotype was observed a handful of times. V gene TRBV12-3 or TRBV12-4 combines with J gene TRBJ2-2; the D is unclear. This CDR3 is 14 amino acids long. Trimming took off 8 bases at V and 3 bases at J, with 13 bases between the two ends. The CDR3 sequence: CASHVTRDTGELFF. The CDR3 DNA is TGTGCCAGCCACGTGACTCGAGACACCGGGGAGCTGTTTTTT.

In the case of this clonotype: One end of the junction is discordant with germline, which a read error may explain. The rearrangement joins TRBV5-1 to TRBJ1-5; D is ambiguous. CDR1 and CDR2 from the germline V gene are SGHRS and YFSETQ. This CDR3 has 14 amino acids. Here the CDR3 reads CAGSLDVSNRPQHF. As DNA, the CDR3 is TGCGCCGGCAGCTTGGACGTTAGCAATCGGCCCCAGCATTTT.

CDR3 nucleotide sequence: TGTGCCAGCAGTCACGGACAGTACTACGAGCAGTACTTC. Translation gives CASSHGQYYEQYF. V gene TRBV27 combines with J gene TRBJ2-7; maybe TRBD1 (6 bases). CDR3 length equals 13 residues. V lost 5 bases to trimming and J lost 3 bases, with 11 bases between them. Germline CDR1 and CDR2: MNHEY and SMNVEV (reference sequence).

The V gene is TRBV3-1, the J gene TRBJ2-3, with D possibly being TRBD2 (6 bases). V lost 1 base and J 3 bases, leaving 11 bases between the germline ends. CDR1 is LGHDT and CDR2 is YNNKEL in the germline V gene (reference sequence). The CDR3 sequence is 15 residues long. Here the CDR3 DNA reads TGTGCCAGCAGCCAAGGACTAGTCCTAACAGATACGCAGTATTTT. It codes for CASSQGLVLTDTQYF.

V gene TRBV27 combines with J gene TRBJ2-5, with 7 bases fitting TRBD1. J gave up 11 bases and V 0 bases, and 6 bases lay outside the gene matches. The CDR3 has 13 residues. The V gene's germline CDR1 is MNHEY and CDR2 SMNVEV (reference sequence). The CDR3 coding sequence is TGTGCCAGCAGTTTATCGCCAGGGGGAATGCAGTACTTC. The encoded protein is CASSLSPGGMQYF.

The V and J genes are TRBV20-1 and TRBJ2-7, with 10 bases that match TRBD2. Gene TRBJ2-5 matches the end of the DNA better, so the J call may be wrong. The length of the CDR3 is 17 residues. The germline V gene encodes CDR1 DFQATT and CDR2 SNEGSKA (reference sequence). The CDR3 reads CSAREGRLAGARKTQYF. The CDR3 bases are TGCAGTGCTAGAGAAGGGCGGCTAGCGGGGGCCCGTAAGACCCAGTACTTC.

This clonotype occurred many times. The chain uses TRBV2 and TRBJ2-2; D may correspond to TRBD1 or TRBD2 (5 bases each). V lost 6 bases and J lost 6, with 5 bases in between. Germline-derived CDR1 and CDR2 are SNHLY and FYNNEI. The CDR3 totals 11 residues. The CDR3 DNA follows: TGTGCCAGCAGGGGGGCCGGGGAGCTGTTTTTT. Protein: CASRGAGELFF. Supplemented by reference TRBV2 and TRBJ2-2, the full variable domain reads EPEVTQTPSHQVTQMGQEVILRCVPISNHLYFYWYRQILGQKVEFLVSFYNNEISEKSEIFDDQFSVERPDGSNFTLKIRSTKLEDSAMYFCASRGAGELFFGEGSRLTVL.

As concerns this clonotype: One junction end does not reproduce the germline sequence, and a read error may be involved. V usage is TRBV27 and J usage is TRBJ2-6; D is perhaps TRBD1 (5 bases). This CDR3 is built from 14 residues. Germline V CDR1 and CDR2: MNHEY, SMNVEV (reference sequence). CDR3 in DNA: TGTGCCAGCAGTCCCGTGAGTGGGGCCAACGTCCGGACTTTC. Residues: CASSPVSGANVRTF. Filled out from reference TRBV27 and TRBJ2-6, the complete variable domain reads EAQVTQNPRYLITVTGKKLTVTCSQNMNHEYMSWYRQDPGLGLRQIYYSMNVEVTDKGDVPEGYKVSRKEKRNFPLILESPSPNQTSLYFCASSPVSGANVRTFGAGSRLTVL.

In its sample, this clonotype was seen a few times. V gene TRBV20-1 combines with J gene TRBJ2-5; possibly TRBD1 for D (6 bases). The CDR3 runs to 17 residues. CDR1 and CDR2 from the germline V gene are DFQATT and SNEGSKA (reference sequence). Trimming removed 0 bases from V and 4 bases from J, with 21 bases in between. The DNA for the CDR3 is TGCAGTGCTAGAGACCCAAACCCGGACAGCCTGGGAGAGACCCAGTACTTC. Protein sequence: CSARDPNPDSLGETQYF.

The chain's CDR3 is CASSQDFRHGETQYF. Written as DNA, the CDR3 is TGCGCCAGCAGCCAAGATTTTCGGCACGGGGAGACCCAGTACTTC. The chain is built from TRBV4-3 and TRBJ2-5; unclear D gene. Per germline, CDR1 LGHNA and CDR2 YSLEER. V was clipped by 0 bases and J by 5 bases, with 13 bases between them. The CDR3 is 15 amino acids.

This clonotype has a count of ten or more. The gene calls are TRBV12-3 or TRBV12-4 and TRBJ2-7; D unclear. V shed 3 bases and J shed 3 bases, with 9 bases lying between them. CDR3 length: 13 amino acids. The CDR3 here is CASSFRTSYEQYF. Here the CDR3 DNA reads TGTGCCAGCAGTTTTCGCACCAGCTACGAGCAGTACTTC.

The rearrangement joins TRBV9 to TRBJ1-6; tentative D call: TRBD1 (6 bases). CDR1 and CDR2 from the germline V gene are SGDLS and YYNGEE. V lost 0 bases to trimming and J lost 6 bases, with 16 bases between them. CDR3 length: 17 amino acids. This CDR3 reads CASSVGLGAIFNSPLHF. The CDR3 nucleotides are TGTGCCAGCAGCGTAGGTTTGGGGGCAATTTTTAATTCACCCCTCCACTTT.

This chain joins TRBV20-1 and TRBJ2-3; perhaps TRBD1 as D (6 bases). Germline V gene sequence: CDR1 DFQATT, CDR2 SNEGSKA (reference sequence). Trimming took 5 bases from V and 8 from J, leaving 14 bases between them. The CDR3 consists of 12 residues. CDR3 nucleotide sequence: TGCAGTGCTGCACCAGGGGTGGGTACGCAGTATTTT. Its protein product is CSAAPGVGTQYF.

This clonotype was seen a few times. This sequence joins TRBV5-4 and TRBJ2-5; weak D call: TRBD1 (5 bases). Germline CDR1 SGHNT, CDR2 YYREEE (reference sequence). Trimming took off 4 bases at V and 2 bases at J, with 18 bases between the two ends. The CDR3 contains 16 residues. CDR3 nucleotide sequence: TGTGCCAGCAGCCTCCGACGCGGCCCAGGGCAAGAGACCCAGTACTTC. Its protein is CASSLRRGPGQETQYF.